Shown below are 25 T cell receptor beta chains from a single sample sequenced in a study of Ad26.COV2.S vaccination and SARS-CoV-2 variants. The assay was immunoSEQ multiplex PCR, and TCRdb's table has in-frame clones only and misses some. Among under 300,000 clones listed, around nine tenths were seen once. As for treatment: roughly 19 received Ad26.COV2.S at low or high dose, single or two shots; about 5 received placebo; per-sample allocation not given. Day 63 after the first injection of vaccine or placebo was the sampling time. The input for sequencing was peripheral blood, taken in a trial of Ad26.COV2.S vaccine versus placebo. These receptors came from a person between 18 and 65 years old who received the Ad26.COV2.S COVID-19 vaccine or a placebo.

J is TRBJ2-7 and V is TRBV4-1, with D hard to call. CDR1 and CDR2 (germline): MGHRA, YSYEKL. V was cut by 4 bases and J by 2 bases, with 12 bases left in between. This CDR3 has 14 amino acids. DNA for the CDR3: TGCGCCAGCAGCCCCGAGTTAGAGCCCTACGAGCAGTACTTC. This gives the protein CASSPELEPYEQYF.

The V call is TRBV7-9, the J call TRBJ1-2; the D is unclear. Trimming left V 7 bases short and J 6 bases short, with 9 bases between. The CDR3 sequence is 11 residues long. Per germline, CDR1 SEHNR and CDR2 FQNEAQ (reference sequence). The CDR3, as DNA: TGTGCCAGCACCCGATGGGATGGCTACACCTTC. Its protein is CASTRWDGYTF.

V is TRBV21-1 and J is TRBJ1-6. TRBV21-1 is a pseudogene. The CDR3 runs to 14 residues. This CDR3 is CASSKRRLNSPLHF. The CDR3 bases are TGTGCCAGCAGCAAACGTAGGCTTAATTCACCCCTCCACTTT.

V usage is TRBV7-2 and J usage is TRBJ1-1; D ambiguous. CDR1 and CDR2 (germline): SGHTA, FQGNSA. V lost 1 base, J lost 1 base, and 10 bases lay in between. CDR3 length: 15 residues. The CDR3 DNA reads as TGTGCCAGCAGCTTAGAGAGGGTCGGGAACACTGAAGCTTTCTTT. It encodes CASSLERVGNTEAFF.

The rearrangement joins TRBV5-1 to TRBJ1-5; D is ambiguous. The CDR3 contains 14 residues. Germline lookup yields CDR1 SGHRS and CDR2 YFSETQ. V was clipped by 1 base and J by 2 bases, with 7 bases between them. CDR3 amino acids: CASSLISGNQPQHF. For the CDR3, the DNA is TGCGCCAGCAGCTTGATCAGCGGCAATCAGCCCCAGCATTTT.

The rearrangement uses TRBV4-3 and TRBJ2-3; D may match TRBD1 or TRBD2 (5 bases each). The germline gives CDR1 LGHNA, CDR2 YSLEER. The CDR3 is made up of 18 amino acids. Trimming pared 0 bases from V and 4 bases from J, leaving 20 bases between. The DNA of the CDR3 is TGCGCCAGCAGCCAAGATCAGTCTCCTAGCCGGGGCCCAGATACGCAGTATTTT. Amino acids: CASSQDQSPSRGPDTQYF.

This sequence joins TRBV30 and TRBJ1-5, with D uncertain. Germline CDR1 GTSNPN, CDR2 SVGIG (reference sequence). This CDR3 comprises 16 residues. Trimming pared 5 bases from V and 2 bases from J, leaving 19 bases between. CDR3 in amino acids: CAWGSWASQGNQPQHF. For the CDR3, the DNA is TGTGCCTGGGGATCGTGGGCCTCTCAGGGCAATCAGCCCCAGCATTTT.

J is TRBJ2-5 and V is TRBV5-4; D possibly corresponds to TRBD1 (6 bases). The CDR3 length is 15 residues. Germline V lookup: CDR1 SGHNT, CDR2 YYREEE (reference sequence). Trimming pared 2 bases from V and 0 bases from J, leaving 11 bases between. The DNA for the CDR3 is TGTGCCAGCAGCTTTTGGGGGCGTTACCAAGAGACCCAGTACTTC. Translated, it gives CASSFWGRYQETQYF.

V is TRBV18 and J is TRBJ1-4; D not resolved. V lost 2 bases and J lost 0, with 4 bases in between. This CDR3 region has 14 residues. Germline-derived CDR1 and CDR2 are KGHSH and LQKENI. The CDR3 DNA follows: TGTGCCAGCTCACCAGCAGCAACTAATGAAAAACTGTTTTTT. Translated, it gives CASSPAATNEKLFF.

Ten or more counts support this clone. The rearrangement uses TRBV18 and TRBJ1-2; 7 bases fit TRBD1. Germline assignment: CDR1 KGHSH and CDR2 LQKENI. J lost 4 bases, V lost 4 bases, and 6 bases had no gene match. The CDR3 is 14 amino acids. The CDR3 region is CASSRAAGGYGYTF. In nucleotides, the CDR3 is TGTGCCAGCTCACGGGCTGCAGGGGGCTATGGCTACACCTTC.

The chain couples TRBV9 to TRBJ2-3; TRBD1 is a possible D gene (6 bases). Per the germline V gene, CDR1 is SGDLS and CDR2 is YYNGEE. CDR3 length: 15 residues. The V and J ends lost 6 bases and 2 bases respectively, with 16 bases between them. The chain's CDR3 is CASTPRQEYTDTQYF. CDR3 nucleotide sequence: TGTGCCAGCACCCCGCGACAGGAGTACACAGATACGCAGTATTTT.

V is TRBV4-3 and J is TRBJ2-1; 10 bases are shared with TRBD2. Germline-derived CDR1 and CDR2 are LGHNA and YSLEER. The CDR3 runs 18 residues. J lost 5 bases, V lost 3 bases, and 13 bases had no gene match. The CDR3 coding sequence is TGCGCCAGCAGCCATCTTCTTCCCCGGACTAGCGGTGACAATGAGCAGTTCTTC. Amino acid sequence: CASSHLLPRTSGDNEQFF.

The chain couples TRBV7-9 to TRBJ2-1, with TRBD1 identical over 11 bases. The CDR3 contains 14 residues. CDR1 SEHNR and CDR2 FQNEAQ come from the germline V gene (reference sequence). J gave up 12 bases and V 2 bases, and 6 bases lay outside the gene matches. CDR3 loop: CASSLRTGGPSQFF. The CDR3, as DNA: TGTGCCAGCAGCTTAAGGACAGGGGGCCCCTCGCAGTTCTTC. The full variable domain, rest sourced from reference TRBV7-9 and TRBJ2-1, is DTGVSQNPRHKITKRGQNVTFRCDPISEHNRLYWYRQTLGQGPEFLTYFQNEAQLEKSRLLSDRFSAERPKGSFSTLEIQRTEQGDSAMYLCASSLRTGGPSQFFGPGTRLTVL.

The rearrangement joins TRBV7-9 to TRBJ2-3, with 7 bases lining up with TRBD1. The J segment lost 1 base and the V segment lost 3 bases, leaving 1 base of the junction unmatched. CDR3 length equals 14 residues. Germline lookup yields CDR1 SEHNR and CDR2 FQNEAQ (reference sequence). CDR3 in amino acids: CASSFGTGTDTQYF. For the CDR3, the DNA is TGTGCCAGCAGCTTCGGGACAGGCACAGATACGCAGTATTTT.

The J gene is TRBJ2-7, the V gene TRBV5-8, with D perhaps TRBD2 (5 bases). The ends were cut back, 0 bases at V and 7 bases at J, with 11 bases in the middle. This CDR3 comprises 13 residues. CDR1 and CDR2 from the germline V gene are SGHTS and YDEGEE. The CDR3 here is CASSLVGVGEQYF. The DNA of the CDR3 is TGTGCCAGCAGCTTGGTCGGGGTAGGGGAGCAGTACTTC.

V is TRBV6-1 and J is TRBJ2-1, with D maybe TRBD2 (6 bases). This CDR3 contains 16 residues. Germline CDR1 is MNHNS and CDR2 is SASEGT. Trimming took 4 bases from V and 3 from J, leaving 16 bases between them. CDR3 nucleotide sequence: TGTGCCAGCAGTGCCCGGGACTTACTTATCTACAATGAGCAGTTCTTC. This translates into CASSARDLLIYNEQFF.

The chain is built from TRBV11-3 and TRBJ2-3, with TRBD1 matching over 9 bases. After removal of 5 bases from V and 4 bases from J, the junction contained 4 bases not matched to a gene. Germline-derived CDR1 and CDR2 are SGHNT and YENEEA. This CDR3 contains 14 residues. The CDR3 coding sequence is TGTGCCAGCAGCGAAGGGACAGGGTCAGATACGCAGTATTTT. Protein: CASSEGTGSDTQYF.

The V call is TRBV6-2 or TRBV6-3, the J call TRBJ2-6; possibly TRBD2 for D (5 bases). The CDR3 sequence is 15 residues long. Trimming stripped 2 bases from V and 4 bases from J, with 9 bases between. Germline CDR1 reads MNHEY; CDR2 reads SVGEGT. Written as DNA, the CDR3 is TGTGCCAGCAGTTACACGGAGGCAGGGGCCAACGTCCTGACTTTC. Translating gives CASSYTEAGANVLTF.

The rearrangement uses TRBV6-2 or TRBV6-3 and TRBJ1-1; no clear D gene. Germline-derived CDR1 and CDR2 are MNHEY and SVGEGT. Trimming cost V 2 bases and J 1 base, with 8 bases left between them. CDR3 length: 14 amino acids. CDR3 region: CASSYGKANTEAFF. Here the CDR3 DNA reads TGTGCCAGCAGTTACGGGAAAGCGAACACTGAAGCTTTCTTT.

The gene calls are TRBV2 and TRBJ1-5; a weak D match, TRBD1 (6 bases). V was clipped by 8 bases and J by 5 bases, with 19 bases between them. The CDR3 totals 15 residues. Germline V gives CDR1 SNHLY, CDR2 FYNNEI. CDR3 protein: CASGRQEGRHQPQHF. The CDR3 region has the DNA TGTGCCAGCGGGAGACAGGAAGGGAGGCATCAGCCCCAGCATTTT.

The chain combines TRBV11-2 with TRBJ1-2; 10 nucleotides match TRBD1. With V trimmed by 3 bases and J by 5 bases, 3 bases remained unmatched. CDR3 size: 14 residues. The germline CDR1 and CDR2 sequences are SGHAT and FQNNGV. For the CDR3, the DNA is TGTGCCAGCAGCTTGACAGGGGGCGGATATGGCTACACCTTC. It specifies CASSLTGGGYGYTF.

The chain carries TRBV27 and TRBJ2-7; TRBD1 matches 8 bases. There are 16 residues in the CDR3. Losses at the gene ends were 5 bases for V and 3 bases for J; bases not matched to a gene: 12. Germline CDR1 and CDR2: MNHEY and SMNVEV (reference sequence). CDR3 sequence (DNA): TGTGCCAGCAGTCCTTCCTCGGGACAGGTACTCTACGAGCAGTACTTC. Amino acid sequence: CASSPSSGQVLYEQYF.

The chain employs TRBV10-3 and TRBJ2-5, with 8 bases lining up with TRBD2. With 6 bases clipped from V and 2 bases from J, the junction kept 5 bases outside the gene matches. The CDR3 extends over 14 amino acids. Per germline, CDR1 ENHRY and CDR2 SYGVKD. The CDR3 nucleotides are TGTGCCATCAGGGCCGGGGGGGAACAAGAGACCCAGTACTTC. Protein: CAIRAGGEQETQYF.

The rearrangement joins TRBV4-1 to TRBJ2-3; 9 bases line up with TRBD2. Germline values: CDR1 MGHRA, CDR2 YSYEKL. CDR3 size: 16 residues. J lost 4 bases, V lost 3 bases, and 8 bases had no gene match. CDR3 coding DNA: TGCGCCAGCAGCCAGGAGGCTAGCGGGGTCGCAGATACGCAGTATTTT. Translating it yields CASSQEASGVADTQYF.

This chain joins TRBV2 and TRBJ1-1; 7 nucleotides align to TRBD1. CDR3 length: 13 amino acids. Trimming took 6 bases from V and 4 from J; bases not matched to a gene: 5. Germline loops: CDR1 SNHLY, CDR2 FYNNEI. The CDR3 DNA reads TGTGCCAGCAGGGACAGGTTAGTCACTGAAGCTTTCTTT. It encodes CASRDRLVTEAFF.